This entry lists 4 T cell receptor beta chains sequenced from one sample in a study of T cell changes during pregnancy in multiple sclerosis (dated by TCRdb to between 2017 and 2020). Receptors were amplified or captured by the immunoSEQ multiplex PCR assay. This is the immuneACCESS table as TCRdb keeps it, with only in-frame sequences that have V and J called. A part of the clones is gone; compared with another copy, unresolved V genes explain less than half, and the rest is unexplained. The sample table records around 47,000 clones; 90% to 95% of these occur just once. Together, the top ten hold less than 5% of the sample. The specimen was CD8+ T cells from peripheral blood mononuclear cells, collected in the first trimester of pregnancy. All receptors come from a female donor with multiple sclerosis, enrolled in a pregnancy study.

The chain couples TRBV25-1 to TRBJ1-1; D gene ambiguous. The CDR3 is made up of 14 amino acids. V lost 4 bases to trimming and J lost 1 base, with 10 bases between them. Per the germline V gene, CDR1 is MGHDK and CDR2 is SYGVNS. In nucleotides, the CDR3 is TGTGCCAGCAGTGCCCCGGAGGGGAACACTGAAGCTTTCTTT. Translated: CASSAPEGNTEAFF.

This clone showed up just once. The chain has TRBV29-1 and TRBJ2-1, with 14 bases that match TRBD2. Unmatched junction bases numbered 10, after V lost 1 base and J lost 8 bases. This CDR3 region has 17 residues. CDR1 is SQVTM and CDR2 is ANQGSEA in the germline V gene. The CDR3 reads CSVEADRLAGGRDEQFF. For the CDR3, the DNA is TGCAGCGTTGAAGCTGACCGACTAGCGGGAGGGCGTGATGAGCAGTTCTTC.

The chain couples TRBV4-1 to TRBJ1-1, with 9 bases matching TRBD1. Losses at the gene ends were 0 bases for V and 10 bases for J; bases not matched to a gene: 9. CDR3 length: 15 residues. Germline V gene lookup returns CDR1 MGHRA and CDR2 YSYEKL. The CDR3 sequence is CASSQDPTGGSGAFF. CDR3 bases: TGCGCCAGCAGCCAAGATCCGACAGGGGGGTCGGGAGCTTTCTTT.

The CDR3 spells CASSPLAGTGGAQYF. The CDR3 DNA reads TGTGCCAGCAGCCCCCTAGCGGGGACCGGCGGGGCCCAGTACTTC. This chain joins TRBV5-4 and TRBJ2-5; TRBD2 aligns across 9 bases. V lost 4 bases and J lost 9; bases outside the gene matches: 13. Germline V gene sequence: CDR1 SGHNT, CDR2 YYREEE (reference sequence). The CDR3 has 15 residues.